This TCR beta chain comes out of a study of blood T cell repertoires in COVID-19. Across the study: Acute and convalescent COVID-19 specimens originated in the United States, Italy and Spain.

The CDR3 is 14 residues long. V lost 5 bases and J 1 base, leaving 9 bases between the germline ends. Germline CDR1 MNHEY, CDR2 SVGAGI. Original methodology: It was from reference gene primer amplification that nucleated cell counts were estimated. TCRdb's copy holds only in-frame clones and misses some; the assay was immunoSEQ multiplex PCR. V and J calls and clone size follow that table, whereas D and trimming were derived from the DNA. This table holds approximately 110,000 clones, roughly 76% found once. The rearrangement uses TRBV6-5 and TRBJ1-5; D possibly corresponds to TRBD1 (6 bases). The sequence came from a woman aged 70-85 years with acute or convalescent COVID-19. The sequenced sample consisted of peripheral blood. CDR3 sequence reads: CASSRGASNQPQHF. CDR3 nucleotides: TGTGCCAGCAGTCGGGGGGCGAGCAATCAGCCCCAGCATTTT.